One and the same sample provided the 5 T cell receptor beta chains below, sequenced in a study of T-cell reconstitution after alpha-beta-depleted transplantation in children. The TCRbeta library was prepared with unique molecular identifiers. Using its own MiXCR run on the PCR reads, TCRdb lists one record per CDR3 protein. The table lists hundreds of thousands of distinct CDR3 sequences, over 15% of them singletons. Here the sequenced sample was PBMCs from the stem cell graft donor, taken from the stem cell graft. Every receptor here comes from a human donor who donated a stem cell graft to a child with acute myeloid leukemia.

The genes are TRBV7-2 and TRBJ2-7; 8 positions match TRBD2. Germline CDR1 reads SGHTA; CDR2 reads FQGNSA. CDR3 length equals 15 residues. Unmatched junction bases numbered 9, after V lost 5 bases and J lost 3 bases. The CDR3 DNA follows: TGTGCCAGCAGCAAGGCGGCTCGGGAGGGCTACGAGCAGTACTTC. Translating gives CASSKAAREGYEQYF.

This clonotype was found many times. The V call is TRBV20-1, the J call TRBJ1-5; D is possibly TRBD1 (6 bases). Germline V CDR1 and CDR2: DFQATT, SNEGSKA (reference sequence). Trimming took off 3 bases at V and 1 base at J, with 10 bases between the two ends. The CDR3 covers 14 residues. The CDR3 nucleotides read TGCAGTGCTAGGAGGGGGGGCAGCAATCAGCCCCAGCATTTT. Protein: CSARRGGSNQPQHF.

This chain uses TRBV2 with TRBJ1-5, with TRBD1 matching 7 bases. Germline lookup yields CDR1 SNHLY and CDR2 FYNNEI. The CDR3 covers 18 residues. J gave up 0 bases and V 5 bases, and 13 bases lay outside the gene matches. This CDR3 is CASSLLIGDRVSNQPQHF. The DNA for the CDR3 is TGTGCCAGCAGTTTATTAATAGGGGACAGAGTTAGCAATCAGCCCCAGCATTTT.

For the CDR3, the DNA is TGTGCCAGCAGTTGGGTGGGGGTTGGCACTGAAGCTTTCTTT. Translation: CASSWVGVGTEAFF. V usage is TRBV13 and J usage is TRBJ1-1; D might be TRBD1 (5 bases). The germline V gene encodes CDR1 PRHDT and CDR2 FYEKMQ (reference sequence). Trimming stripped 6 bases from V and 4 bases from J, with 15 bases between. CDR3 size: 14 residues.

This clonotype was detected ten times or more. V and J are TRBV12-3 or TRBV12-4 and TRBJ1-1; the D gene is possibly TRBD1 (6 bases). This CDR3 contains 14 residues. V was cut by 5 bases and J by 1 base, with 11 bases left in between. The CDR3 sequence is CASSMGHPNTEAFF. The CDR3 DNA sequence: TGTGCCAGCAGTATGGGACACCCGAACACTGAAGCTTTCTTT.